The T cell receptor beta chain under discussion was sequenced for a study of T cells in tumors after PD-1 blockade. Germline CDR1 MNHEY, CDR2 SVGAGI. The length of the CDR3 is 14 residues. Trimming removed 6 bases from V and 4 bases from J, with 12 bases in between. Clones were read by immunoSEQ multiplex PCR, and TCRdb kept only the in-frame ones, dropping some. Of 20,000 to 25,000 clones in the sample, around 78% were seen once. This specimen was PBMCs, taken before anti-PD-1 treatment. The chain carries TRBV6-5 and TRBJ1-4; D is undetermined. The source is a human donor with basal cell carcinoma. The CDR3 coding sequence is TGTGCCAGCAGCGACGGCGGAGTTAATGAAAAACTGTTTTTT. Protein product: CASSDGGVNEKLFF.